Presented here are 10 T cell receptor beta chains from one specimen sequenced in a study of cytomegalovirus exposure and HLA in healthy donors. Primers included in the PCR were 60 Vbeta and 13 Jbeta primers. Profiling relied on immunoSEQ multiplex PCR, and the TCRdb table lists in-frame clones only, not all of them. The sample yields about 170,000 clones, approximately 84% seen once. Sequencing was done on a sample of PBMCs. These receptors all stem from a man in his late teens or twenties in good health and CMV-seropositive.

The count of this clone is one. The CDR3: CATIRGDRDANEQFF. CDR3 sequence (DNA): TGTGCCACCATCAGGGGGGACAGGGATGCGAATGAGCAGTTCTTC. The chain carries TRBV15 and TRBJ2-1, with 9 bases aligning to TRBD1. The length of the CDR3 is 15 residues. The germline gives CDR1 LNHNV, CDR2 YYDKDF (reference sequence). Unmatched junction bases numbered 11, after V lost 7 bases and J lost 7 bases.

The V gene is TRBV9, the J gene TRBJ2-2; 7 positions match TRBD1. Trimming removed 4 bases from V and 1 base from J; junction bases left unmatched: 10. This CDR3 is 17 amino acids long. CDR1 is SGDLS, CDR2 YYNGEE, per germline. The CDR3 nucleotides are TGTGCCAGCAGCACACCCGGGAACAGGGGGAACACCGGGGAGCTGTTTTTT. This translates into CASSTPGNRGNTGELFF. Full variable domain (outside the CDR3, taken from reference TRBV9 and TRBJ2-2): DSGVTQTPKHLITATGQRVTLRCSPRSGDLSVYWYQQSLDQGLQFLIQYYNGEERAKGNILERFSAQQFPDLHSELNLSSLELGDSALYFCASSTPGNRGNTGELFFGEGSRLTVL.

V gene TRBV29-1 combines with J gene TRBJ2-3; maybe TRBD2 (6 bases). Germline-derived CDR1 and CDR2 are SQVTM and ANQGSEA. Trimming left V 5 bases short and J 3 bases short, with 24 bases between. The CDR3 totals 17 residues. For the CDR3, the DNA is TGCAGCGTTACCCGACTTGAAGCCCGGCTAGCGACAGATACGCAGTATTTT. It translates to CSVTRLEARLATDTQYF.

The V call is TRBV7-9, the J call TRBJ1-5; maybe TRBD1 (5 bases). The CDR3 is made up of 16 amino acids. Trimming removed 1 base from V and 6 bases from J, with 16 bases in between. Germline-derived CDR1 and CDR2 are SEHNR and FQNEAQ (reference sequence). This CDR3 reads CASSLEAGPVAQPQHF. CDR3 bases: TGTGCCAGCAGCTTAGAAGCGGGACCCGTGGCTCAGCCCCAGCATTTT.

Here the CDR3 reads CASSHGLAENTDTQYF. The CDR3 DNA sequence: TGTGCCAGCAGCCATGGACTAGCGGAGAACACAGATACGCAGTATTTT. The chain couples TRBV14 to TRBJ2-3; 10 bases map to TRBD2. The V gene end was trimmed by 3 bases and the J gene end by 2 bases; junction bases not matched to a gene: 5. The CDR3 is made up of 16 amino acids. Germline loops: CDR1 SGHDN, CDR2 FVKESK.

This clone was recorded a few times. The V gene is TRBV7-2, the J gene TRBJ1-1, with 9 bases aligning to TRBD1. With 5 bases clipped from V and 12 bases from J, the junction kept 10 bases outside the gene matches. Germline CDR1 SGHTA, CDR2 FQGNSA. The CDR3 extends over 13 amino acids. The CDR3 coding sequence is TGTGCCAGCAGCCCCCGACAGGGGGGCGGTACTTTCTTT. Its translation: CASSPRQGGGTFF.

The chain employs TRBV2 and TRBJ2-1, with 7 bases aligning to TRBD1. The CDR3 is 14 amino acids. V dropped 4 bases and J dropped 9; count of bases not matched to a gene: 9. Germline CDR1 reads SNHLY; CDR2 reads FYNNEI. CDR3 residues: CASSVQGLWGEQFF. The CDR3 DNA reads as TGTGCCAGCAGTGTACAGGGGCTCTGGGGTGAGCAGTTCTTC.

The genes are TRBV7-9 and TRBJ2-1; D is possibly TRBD1 (6 bases). The V gene lost 5 bases and the J gene lost 2 bases, with 13 bases spanning the gap. Germline V gene data show CDR1 as SEHNR and CDR2 as FQNEAQ (reference sequence). The CDR3 contains 15 residues. Here the CDR3 reads CASSPDSYTYNEQFF. The CDR3 DNA reads as TGTGCCAGCAGCCCGGACAGCTACACCTACAATGAGCAGTTCTTC.

Here the CDR3 reads CASSLSVTRNYGYTF. Written as DNA, the CDR3 is TGTGCCAGCAGCTTATCGGTCACCCGAAACTATGGCTACACCTTC. The chain is built from TRBV7-9 and TRBJ1-2; unclear D gene. Trimming removed 2 bases from V and 2 bases from J, with 12 bases in between. Per the germline V gene, CDR1 is SEHNR and CDR2 is FQNEAQ (reference sequence). This CDR3 is 15 amino acids long.

The chain couples TRBV5-1 to TRBJ2-3, with 12 bases lining up with TRBD2. V lost 4 bases and J lost 4; bases outside the gene matches: 16. Germline CDR1 is SGHRS and CDR2 is YFSETQ. The CDR3 loop spans 19 amino acids. CDR3 bases: TGCGCCAGCAGCAAACTGGGGGCTAGCGGGGGGGCCTTGGCAGATACGCAGTATTTT. Residues: CASSKLGASGGALADTQYF. Together with reference TRBV5-1 and TRBJ2-3, the CDR3 gives the full variable domain: KAGVTQTPRYLIKTRGQQVTLSCSPISGHRSVSWYQQTPGQGLQFLFEYFSETQRNKGNFPGRFSGRQFSNSRSEMNVSTLELGDSALYLCASSKLGASGGALADTQYFGPGTRLTVL.